This T cell receptor (beta chain) comes out of a study of shared clonotypes between healthy human individuals. Study information: Per donor, CD8 memory used one plate, CD8 naive used two, CD4 memory used three and CD4 naive used three.

Assay execution took place at the deep level. Sequencing was performed with immunoSEQ multiplex PCR; in TCRdb, only in-frame clones are kept and a portion is missing. The repertoire has a few million clones, roughly nine tenths of them found once; the top ten carry roughly 0.14%. The clonotype was recovered from a young man in good health. Sequencing was done on a sample of naive CD4+ T cells sorted from blood. The subset is: CD45RA+ positively selected.

CDR3 in amino acids: CASSSGIQETQYF. The CDR3 DNA reads as TGTGCCAGCAGTTCAGGGATCCAAGAGACCCAGTACTTC. The chain joins TRBV6-5 to TRBJ2-5; D is perhaps TRBD1 (5 bases). Germline CDR1 is MNHEY and CDR2 is SVGAGI. V gave up 4 bases and J gave up 1 base, with 7 bases separating them. The CDR3 is 13 residues long.